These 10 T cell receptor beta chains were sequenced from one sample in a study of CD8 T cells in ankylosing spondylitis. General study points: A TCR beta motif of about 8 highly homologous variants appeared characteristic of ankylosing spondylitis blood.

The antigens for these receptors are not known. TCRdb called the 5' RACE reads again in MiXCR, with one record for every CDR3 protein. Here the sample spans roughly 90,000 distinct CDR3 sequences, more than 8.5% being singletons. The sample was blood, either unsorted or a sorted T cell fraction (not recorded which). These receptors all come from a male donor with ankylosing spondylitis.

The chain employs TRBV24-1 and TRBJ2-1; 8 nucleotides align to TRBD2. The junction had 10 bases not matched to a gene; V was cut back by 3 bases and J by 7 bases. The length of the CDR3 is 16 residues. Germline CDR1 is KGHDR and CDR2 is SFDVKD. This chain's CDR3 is CATSDPRDGRDNEQFF. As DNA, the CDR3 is TGTGCCACCAGTGATCCTCGGGACGGGAGGGATAATGAGCAGTTCTTC.

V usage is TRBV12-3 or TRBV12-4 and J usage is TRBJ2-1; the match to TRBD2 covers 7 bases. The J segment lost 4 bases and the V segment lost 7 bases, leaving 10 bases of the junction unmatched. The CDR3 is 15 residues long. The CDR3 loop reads CASNSPGGLYNEQFF. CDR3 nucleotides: TGTGCCAGCAACTCCCCGGGAGGTCTTTACAATGAGCAGTTCTTC.

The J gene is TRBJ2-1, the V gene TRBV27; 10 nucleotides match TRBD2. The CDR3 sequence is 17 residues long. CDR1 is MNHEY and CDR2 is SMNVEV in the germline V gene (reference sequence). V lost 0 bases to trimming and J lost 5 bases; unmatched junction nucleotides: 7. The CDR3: CASSLSNSGRVHNEQFF. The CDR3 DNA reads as TGTGCCAGCAGTTTATCGAACAGCGGGAGGGTTCACAATGAGCAGTTCTTC.

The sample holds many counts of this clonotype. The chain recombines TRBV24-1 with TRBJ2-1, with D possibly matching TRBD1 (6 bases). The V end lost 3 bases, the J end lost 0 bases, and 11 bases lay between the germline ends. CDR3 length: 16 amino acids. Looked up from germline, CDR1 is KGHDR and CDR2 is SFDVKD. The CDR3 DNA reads TGTGCCACCAGTGATCCGGACAGCCCCTCCTACAATGAGCAGTTCTTC. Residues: CATSDPDSPSYNEQFF.

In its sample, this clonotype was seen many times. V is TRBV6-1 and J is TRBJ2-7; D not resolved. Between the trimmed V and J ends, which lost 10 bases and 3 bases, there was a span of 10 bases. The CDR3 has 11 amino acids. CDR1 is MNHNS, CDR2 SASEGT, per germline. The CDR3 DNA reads TGTGCCACCGACCCCTACTACGAGCAGTACTTC. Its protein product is CATDPYYEQYF.

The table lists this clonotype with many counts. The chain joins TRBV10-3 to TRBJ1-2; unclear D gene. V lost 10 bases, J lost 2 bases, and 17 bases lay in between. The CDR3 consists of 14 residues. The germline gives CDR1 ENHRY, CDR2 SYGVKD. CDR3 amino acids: CATMDEQENYGYTF. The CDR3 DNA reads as TGTGCCACGATGGACGAGCAAGAGAACTATGGCTACACCTTC.

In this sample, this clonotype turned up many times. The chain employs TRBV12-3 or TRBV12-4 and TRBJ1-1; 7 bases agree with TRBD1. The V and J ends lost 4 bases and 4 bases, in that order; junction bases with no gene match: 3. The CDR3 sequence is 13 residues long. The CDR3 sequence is CASSSGGSTEAFF. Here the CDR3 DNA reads TGTGCCAGCAGTTCAGGGGGGAGCACTGAAGCTTTCTTT.

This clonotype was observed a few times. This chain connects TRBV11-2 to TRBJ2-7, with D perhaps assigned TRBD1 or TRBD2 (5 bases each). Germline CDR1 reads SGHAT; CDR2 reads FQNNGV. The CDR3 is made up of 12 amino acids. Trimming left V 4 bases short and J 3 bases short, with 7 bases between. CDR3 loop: CASSWDGYEQYF. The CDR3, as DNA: TGTGCCAGCAGCTGGGACGGCTACGAGCAGTACTTC.

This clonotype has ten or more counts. This chain's CDR3 is CASSEAQGTILNTEAFF. The CDR3 nucleotides are TGTGCCAGCAGTGAAGCGCAAGGGACAATACTGAACACTGAAGCTTTCTTT. The J gene is TRBJ1-1, the V gene TRBV6-1; possibly TRBD1 for D (6 bases). The V gene's germline CDR1 is MNHNS and CDR2 SASEGT. There are 17 residues in the CDR3. V was clipped by 0 bases and J by 0 bases, with 14 bases between them.

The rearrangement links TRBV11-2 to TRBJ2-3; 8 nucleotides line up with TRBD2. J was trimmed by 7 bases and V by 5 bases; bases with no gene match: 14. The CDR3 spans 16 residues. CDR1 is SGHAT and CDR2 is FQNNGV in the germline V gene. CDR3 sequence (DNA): TGTGCCAGCAGCGGGACCGGGACTAGGCCTGCATATACGCAGTATTTT. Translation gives CASSGTGTRPAYTQYF.